Listed here are 14 T cell receptor beta chains from one sample, sequenced in a study of blood T cell repertoires in COVID-19. The method was immunoSEQ multiplex PCR; TCRdb's version includes in-frame clones alone and lacks a portion of them. In the table there are around 320,000 clones, almost 85% of which are singletons. Sequenced material: peripheral blood. Receptors were obtained from a human donor in a cohort sampled during active COVID-19.

V and J are TRBV4-2 and TRBJ1-1, with a weak D call TRBD1 (6 bases). The CDR3 contains 13 residues. Between the trimmed V and J ends, which lost 5 bases and 6 bases, there was a span of 13 bases. Germline V lookup: CDR1 LGHNA, CDR2 YNFKEQ. The CDR3 region is CASSGQQGSEAFF. The CDR3 DNA reads TGTGCCAGCAGCGGCCAACAGGGCTCTGAAGCTTTCTTT.

This chain links TRBV12-3 or TRBV12-4 with TRBJ1-2, with D maybe TRBD1 (5 bases). This CDR3 is 13 amino acids long. V was shortened by 3 bases and J by 5 bases, with 10 bases between the two germline ends. CDR3 loop: CASSLTARYGYTF. DNA of the CDR3: TGTGCCAGCAGTTTGACAGCCAGGTATGGCTACACCTTC.

This chain links TRBV7-2 with TRBJ1-1, with D perhaps TRBD1 (5 bases). CDR3 length: 17 amino acids. Germline-derived CDR1 and CDR2 are SGHTA and FQGNSA. Trimming took off 7 bases at V and 0 bases at J, with 21 bases between the two ends. CDR3 coding DNA: TGTGCCAGCACCCCATGGGGTGGCAGGGTGATGAACACTGAAGCTTTCTTT. Translation gives CASTPWGGRVMNTEAFF.

The chain recombines TRBV5-1 with TRBJ2-3; TRBD2 matches at 9 bases. Trimming at V came to 2 bases and at J to 0 bases, leaving 7 bases not matched to a gene. This CDR3 has 17 residues. Per germline, CDR1 SGHRS and CDR2 YFSETQ. The CDR3 coding sequence is TGCGCCAGCAGCTTTGGCAGCGGGGGGACTAGCACAGATACGCAGTATTTT. Translating it yields CASSFGSGGTSTDTQYF.

This chain connects TRBV19 to TRBJ1-1; TRBD1 is a possible D gene (6 bases). Trimming left V 4 bases short and J 11 bases short, with 20 bases between. The CDR3 runs 14 residues. CDR1 is LNHDA and CDR2 is SQIVND in the germline V gene (reference sequence). The CDR3: CASSTELTGSEAFF. The CDR3 DNA is TGTGCCAGTAGTACCGAACTAACAGGGAGTGAGGCTTTCTTT. The full variable domain, rest sourced from reference TRBV19 and TRBJ1-1, is DGGITQSPKYLFRKEGQNVTLSCEQNLNHDAMYWYRQDPGQGLRLIYYSQIVNDFQKGDIAEGYSVSREKKESFPLTVTSAQKNPTAFYLCASSTELTGSEAFFGQGTRLTVV.

The chain is built from TRBV4-1 and TRBJ2-3; 10 bases align to TRBD2. V shed 1 base and J 5 bases; nucleotides not matched to a gene: 6. The CDR3 spans 16 residues. Germline lookup yields CDR1 MGHRA and CDR2 YSYEKL. The CDR3 nucleotides are TGCGCCAGCAGCCAAGTCTCTAGCGGGGGTCTAGATACGCAGTATTTT. This gives the protein CASSQVSSGGLDTQYF.

As DNA, the CDR3 is TGCGCCAGCAGCCAGGATTTGGTGAACACTGAAGCTTTCTTT. Translated: CASSQDLVNTEAFF. The chain combines TRBV5-1 with TRBJ1-1; D not certain. The CDR3 totals 14 residues. Germline V CDR1 and CDR2: SGHRS, YFSETQ. V lost 4 bases, J lost 0 bases, and 10 bases lay in between.

The chain combines TRBV4-1 with TRBJ1-5; no firm D call. Germline V CDR1 and CDR2: MGHRA, YSYEKL. Trimming stripped 0 bases from V and 3 bases from J, with 12 bases between. This CDR3 spans 16 amino acids. In DNA form, the CDR3 reads TGCGCCAGCAGCCAAGAGGGAGGACGGTTCAATCAGCCCCAGCATTTT. Residues: CASSQEGGRFNQPQHF.

The J gene is TRBJ2-7, the V gene TRBV6-5, with D perhaps matching TRBD1 (6 bases). CDR1 and CDR2 from the germline V gene are MNHEY and SVGAGI. The CDR3 has 13 residues. V lost 4 bases and J 6 bases, leaving 13 bases between the germline ends. The CDR3 region has the DNA TGTGCCAGCAGTTTATTCGACAGGCTCGAGCAGTACTTC. It specifies CASSLFDRLEQYF.

The rearrangement uses TRBV3-1 (or the pseudogene TRBV3-2) and TRBJ1-1; D not resolved. Per the germline V gene, CDR1 is LGHDT and CDR2 is YNNKEL (reference sequence). The V end was cut by 6 bases, the J end by 0 bases, with 11 bases between. The CDR3 is 14 amino acids. In nucleotides, the CDR3 is TGTGCCAGCAGTACGACCGACTTGAACACTGAAGCTTTCTTT. The encoded protein is CASSTTDLNTEAFF.

Notes on this clone: This same CDR3 is encoded by further DNA sequences in the sample. The chain combines TRBV27 with TRBJ2-7; 7 bases align to TRBD1. V was clipped by 6 bases and J by 1 base; unmatched bases: 3. Germline V gene lookup returns CDR1 MNHEY and CDR2 SMNVEV (reference sequence). CDR3 length equals 13 residues. The CDR3 loop reads CASSPGQSYEQYF. The DNA for the CDR3 is TGTGCCAGCAGCCCGGGACAGTCCTACGAGCAGTACTTC.

The rearrangement joins TRBV9 to TRBJ2-7, with 7 bases that match TRBD1. The CDR3 consists of 13 residues. The V and J ends lost 2 bases and 7 bases, in that order; junction bases with no gene match: 6. CDR1 is SGDLS, CDR2 YYNGEE, per germline. The CDR3 DNA sequence: TGTGCCAGCAGCGTTCAGGGGGATTGGGAGCAGTACTTC. Protein sequence: CASSVQGDWEQYF.

The chain combines TRBV10-1 with TRBJ2-1, with D possibly matching TRBD1 (5 bases). CDR3 length: 15 residues. Germline assignment: CDR1 WNHNN and CDR2 SYGVQD (reference sequence). The V end lost 8 bases, the J end lost 3 bases, and 17 bases lay between the germline ends. The CDR3 region has the DNA TGCGCCAGCCCAGTCGCAGGGCCTATCTACAATGAGCAGTTCTTC. As protein: CASPVAGPIYNEQFF.

The chain combines TRBV6-1 with TRBJ2-6, with D possibly being TRBD2 (5 bases). The germline V and J ends were trimmed by 2 bases and 1 base, with 15 bases remaining between them. Germline CDR1 reads MNHNS; CDR2 reads SASEGT. The CDR3 length is 18 residues. Here the CDR3 reads CASSEREYYESGANVLTF. Written as DNA, the CDR3 is TGTGCCAGCAGTGAAAGGGAGTACTACGAGTCTGGGGCCAACGTCCTGACTTTC.